The clone carrying this TCR beta chain was observed at least ten times. The antigen is not known. This record belongs to a study of T cell repertoires in cytomegalovirus infection. Study results and caveats: What dominated the ex vivo response were HLA-C-restricted CMV-specific TCR beta clonotypes. Identification of carriers of CMV plus the relevant HLA was performed using cumulative public TCR beta family frequency.

Each CDR3 protein is one row after TCRdb ran MiXCR on the reads. The sample lists under 800,000 distinct CDR3 sequences; 24% were seen once. Input material: CD8+ T cells from PBMCs. This TCR came from a human donor in good health (CMV status not recorded). Some clones in this sample may be carry-over from other donors' samples.

The CDR3 loop is CASSPLAGEWETQYF. Written as DNA, the CDR3 is TGTGCCAGCAGCCCCCTAGCGGGGGAGTGGGAGACCCAGTACTTC. The chain is built from TRBV7-6 and TRBJ2-5; 10 positions match TRBD2. This CDR3 has 15 residues. With V trimmed by 5 bases and J by 5 bases, 8 bases remained unmatched. Germline assignment: CDR1 SGHVS and CDR2 FNYEAQ. The full variable domain, its missing parts supplied by reference TRBV7-6 and TRBJ2-5, is GAGVSQSPRYKVTKRGQDVALRCDPISGHVSLYWYRQALGQGPEFLTYFNYEAQQDKSGLPNDRFSAERPEGSISTLTIQRTEQRDSAMYRCASSPLAGEWETQYFGPGTRLLVL.